This TCR beta chain was recorded in a study of T cell changes during pregnancy in multiple sclerosis. Clones were sequenced by immunoSEQ multiplex PCR, and TCRdb holds only the in-frame ones, with some missing. The table includes about 74,000 clones, 70% to 90% detected once. The receptor comes from a female donor with multiple sclerosis, enrolled in a pregnancy study. Sequences were derived from peripheral blood, sampled before pregnancy.

In DNA, the CDR3 is TGCAGCGTTGAACGGGGGTTCGGCTATGGCTACACCTTC. Translating it yields CSVERGFGYGYTF. The chain has TRBV29-1 and TRBJ1-2, with TRBD1 as a possible D gene (5 bases). CDR1 is SQVTM, CDR2 ANQGSEA, per germline. This CDR3 spans 13 amino acids. The V end lost 2 bases, the J end lost 4 bases, and 11 bases lay between the germline ends.